This T cell receptor beta chain was observed in a study of blood T cell repertoires in COVID-19. Study as a whole: Acute-phase and convalescent COVID-19 samples originated in the United States, Italy and Spain. T cells, B-cell-depleted T cells, or PBMCs supplied cDNA or gDNA.

In the original analysis: Estimated nucleated cell counts came from reference gene primer amplification. Libraries were prepared by immunoSEQ multiplex PCR; TCRdb keeps only in-frame clonotypes and omits some of them. Clonal size and the V and J genes are those of that table, whereas D and trimming came from the DNA. The data hold approximately 300,000 clones, with 86% observed a single time. The length of the CDR3 is 16 residues. V was trimmed by 1 base and J by 8 bases, leaving 20 bases between them. Germline V gene lookup returns CDR1 SGHTA and CDR2 FQGNSA. Sequencing was carried out using peripheral blood. This clonotype was sampled from a woman aged 50 to 65 with acute or convalescent COVID-19. The genes are TRBV7-2 and TRBJ1-2, with D perhaps matching TRBD1 (6 bases). CDR3 sequence: CASSLVSGTGSEGYTF. The CDR3 DNA follows: TGTGCCAGCAGCTTAGTTAGTGGCACAGGGTCTGAAGGCTACACCTTC.